The clone carrying this TCR beta chain was seen a few times. Its antigen is unidentified. The source of the sample is a study of PD-L1 blockade in urothelial cancer. At the level of the study: From 2014, patients received atezolizumab, given as 1,200 mg intravenously every 3 weeks. Males with bladder-origin urothelial cancer constituted about nine tenths of the roughly 29 patients. Broader study findings: By 3 weeks, tumor-associated blood clones had expanded more in durable-benefit patients.

The investigators introduced synthetic TCR analog templates into each PCR as spikes. Some clones are missing from TCRdb's copy, which holds only in-frame ones; the method was immunoSEQ multiplex PCR. The table has some 110,000 clones, 85% to 90% seen once; the top ten hold under 2%. Germline CDR1 is SGHDN and CDR2 is FVKESK. The V end was cut by 0 bases, the J end by 8 bases, with 13 bases between. The CDR3 runs to 15 residues. This sample's time point: peripheral blood 6 weeks after treatment start. Sequencing used PBMCs, obtained around atezolizumab (anti-PD-L1) treatment. This clonotype was obtained from a man aged 55 to 70 with urothelial cancer. The chain employs TRBV14 and TRBJ2-2, with a weak D call TRBD2 (6 bases). The CDR3: CASSQEIRREGELFF. CDR3 bases: TGTGCCAGCAGCCAAGAAATCCGGAGGGAGGGGGAGCTGTTTTTT.